The entry below gives a single TCR beta chain sequence along with its context. V gave up 5 bases and J gave up 1 base; unmatched junction bases: 10. This CDR3 region has 16 residues. The germline CDR1 and CDR2 sequences are SGHAT and FQDESV (reference sequence). The data are from a study of T cell repertoires in cytomegalovirus infection. Study as a whole: TCR beta signatures that were public indicated CMV infection and matching HLA type.

TCRdb re-derived calls from the reads in MiXCR, one entry per CDR3 protein. This table holds more than 150,000 distinct CDR3 sequences, about 20% found once. The sequenced sample consisted of PBMCs. The J gene is TRBJ1-1, the V gene TRBV11-1, with TRBD1 identical over 7 bases. This TCR was sampled from a human donor in good health (CMV status not recorded). Some clones in this sample may be carry-over from other donors' samples. Written as DNA, the CDR3 is TGTGCCAGCAGCCCCAGACAGGGCCGACGGAACACTGAAGCTTTCTTT. This translates into CASSPRQGRRNTEAFF.